Reported below is one T cell receptor beta chain. Per the germline V gene, CDR1 is SGHTA and CDR2 is FQGNSA. J was trimmed by 5 bases and V by 2 bases; bases with no gene match: 4. CDR3 size: 15 residues. This record comes from a study of blood T cell repertoires in COVID-19. Study summary: PBMCs, B-cell-depleted T cells, or T cells provided the cDNA or gDNA that made up the material.

Libraries were prepared by immunoSEQ multiplex PCR; TCRdb keeps only in-frame clonotypes and omits some of them. The sample yields roughly 73,000 clones, roughly 91% seen once. This TCR was recovered from a woman aged 80 or over with active or convalescent COVID-19. Sequencing used peripheral blood. The chain couples TRBV7-2 to TRBJ2-1; the match to TRBD2 covers 9 bases. The CDR3 loop reads CASSLPAGGNNEQFF. The CDR3 DNA sequence: TGTGCCAGCAGCTTACCAGCGGGGGGAAACAATGAGCAGTTCTTC.